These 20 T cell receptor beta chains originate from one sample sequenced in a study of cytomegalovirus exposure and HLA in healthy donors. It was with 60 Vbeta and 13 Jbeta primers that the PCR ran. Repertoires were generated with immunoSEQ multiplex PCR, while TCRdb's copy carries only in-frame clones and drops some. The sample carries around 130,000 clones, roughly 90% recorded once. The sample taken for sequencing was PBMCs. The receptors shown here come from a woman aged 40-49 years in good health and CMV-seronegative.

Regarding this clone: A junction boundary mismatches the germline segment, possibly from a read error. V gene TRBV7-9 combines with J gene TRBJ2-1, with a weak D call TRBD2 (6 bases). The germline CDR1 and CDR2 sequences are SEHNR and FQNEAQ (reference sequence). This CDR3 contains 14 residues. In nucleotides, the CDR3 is TGTTCCAGCAGCTTAGAAAGCGGGCTATCTCCAAGGGTCTTC. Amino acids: CSSSLESGLSPRVF.

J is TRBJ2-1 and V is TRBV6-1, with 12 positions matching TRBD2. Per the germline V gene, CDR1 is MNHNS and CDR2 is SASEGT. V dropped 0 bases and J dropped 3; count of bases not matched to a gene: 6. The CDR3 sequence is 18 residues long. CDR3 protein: CASSEAGLAGGLYNEQFF. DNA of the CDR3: TGTGCCAGCAGTGAAGCCGGGCTAGCGGGAGGGCTCTACAATGAGCAGTTCTTC.

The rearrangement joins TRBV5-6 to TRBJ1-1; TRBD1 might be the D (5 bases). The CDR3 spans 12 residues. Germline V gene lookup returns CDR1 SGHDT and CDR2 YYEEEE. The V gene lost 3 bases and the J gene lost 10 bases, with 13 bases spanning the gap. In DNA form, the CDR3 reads TGTGCCAGCAGCTGGGGGGGGGACCCAGCTTTCTTT. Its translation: CASSWGGDPAFF. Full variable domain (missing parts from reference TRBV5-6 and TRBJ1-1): DAGVTQSPTHLIKTRGQQVTLRCSPKSGHDTVSWYQQALGQGPQFIFQYYEEEERQRGNFPDRFSGHQFPNYSSELNVNALLLGDSALYLCASSWGGDPAFFGQGTRLTVV.

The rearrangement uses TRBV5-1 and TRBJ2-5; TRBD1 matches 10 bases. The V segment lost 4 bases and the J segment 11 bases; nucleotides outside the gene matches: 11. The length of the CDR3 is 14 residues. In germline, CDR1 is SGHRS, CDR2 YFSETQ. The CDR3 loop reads CASSPGDRGQEQYF. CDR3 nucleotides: TGCGCCAGCAGCCCGGGGGACAGGGGACAGGAGCAGTACTTC.

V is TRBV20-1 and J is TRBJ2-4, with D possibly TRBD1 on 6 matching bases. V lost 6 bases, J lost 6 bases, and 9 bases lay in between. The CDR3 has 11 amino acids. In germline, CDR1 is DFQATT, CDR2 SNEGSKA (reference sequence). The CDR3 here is CSAGDINIQYF. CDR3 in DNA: TGCAGTGCAGGGGACATAAACATTCAGTACTTC.

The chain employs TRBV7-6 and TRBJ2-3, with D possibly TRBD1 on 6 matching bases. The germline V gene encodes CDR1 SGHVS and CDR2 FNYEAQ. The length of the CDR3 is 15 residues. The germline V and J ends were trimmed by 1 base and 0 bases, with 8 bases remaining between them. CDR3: CASSLEGVSTDTQYF. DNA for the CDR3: TGTGCCAGCAGCTTAGAGGGGGTTAGCACAGATACGCAGTATTTT.

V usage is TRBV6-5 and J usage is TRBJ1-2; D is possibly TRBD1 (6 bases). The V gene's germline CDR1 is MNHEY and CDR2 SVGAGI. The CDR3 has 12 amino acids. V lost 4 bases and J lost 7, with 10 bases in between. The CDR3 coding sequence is TGTGCCAGCAGTTCAACAGGGCCTGGCTACACCTTC. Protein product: CASSSTGPGYTF.

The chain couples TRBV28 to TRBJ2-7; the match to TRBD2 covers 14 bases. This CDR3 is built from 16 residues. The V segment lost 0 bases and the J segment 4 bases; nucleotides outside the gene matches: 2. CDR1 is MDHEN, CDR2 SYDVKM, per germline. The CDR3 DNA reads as TGTGCCAGCAGTTTATGGGGGACTAGCGGGGGTTACGAGCAGTACTTC. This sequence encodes CASSLWGTSGGYEQYF.

The CDR3 spells CASSSQGPRNTEAFF. The DNA for the CDR3 is TGCGCCAGCAGCTCACAGGGGCCGAGGAACACTGAAGCTTTCTTT. The chain couples TRBV5-1 to TRBJ1-1; 7 nucleotides line up with TRBD1. Germline-derived CDR1 and CDR2 are SGHRS and YFSETQ. Germline trimming cut 3 bases from V and 1 base from J; bases unmatched to any gene: 6. There are 15 residues in the CDR3.

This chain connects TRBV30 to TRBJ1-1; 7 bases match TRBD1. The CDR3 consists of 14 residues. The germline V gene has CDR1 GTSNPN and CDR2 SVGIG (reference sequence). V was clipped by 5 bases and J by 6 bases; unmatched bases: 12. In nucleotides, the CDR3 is TGTGCCTGGGCCACTGCGACAGGGCGGGCTGAAGCTTTCTTT. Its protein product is CAWATATGRAEAFF.

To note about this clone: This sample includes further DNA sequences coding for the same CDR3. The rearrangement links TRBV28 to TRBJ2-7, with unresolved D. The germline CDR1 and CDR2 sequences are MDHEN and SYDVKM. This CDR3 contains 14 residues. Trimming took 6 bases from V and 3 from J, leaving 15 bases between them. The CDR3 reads CASSSPQAFYEQYF. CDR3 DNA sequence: TGTGCCAGCAGCTCACCCCAGGCTTTCTACGAGCAGTACTTC.

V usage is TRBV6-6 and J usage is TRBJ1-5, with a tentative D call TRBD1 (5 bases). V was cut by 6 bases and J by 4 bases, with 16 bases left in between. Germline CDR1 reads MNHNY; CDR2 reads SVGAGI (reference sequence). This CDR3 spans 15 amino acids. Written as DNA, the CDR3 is TGTGCCAGCAGCCAATATGGGGCATGGAATCAGCCCCAGCATTTT. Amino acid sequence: CASSQYGAWNQPQHF.

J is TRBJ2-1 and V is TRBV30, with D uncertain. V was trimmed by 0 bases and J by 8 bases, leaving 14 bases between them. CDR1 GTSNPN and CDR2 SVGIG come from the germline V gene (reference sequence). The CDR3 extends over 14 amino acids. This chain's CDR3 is CAWSVLRDWDEQFF. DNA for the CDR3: TGTGCCTGGAGTGTATTGAGAGACTGGGATGAGCAGTTCTTC.

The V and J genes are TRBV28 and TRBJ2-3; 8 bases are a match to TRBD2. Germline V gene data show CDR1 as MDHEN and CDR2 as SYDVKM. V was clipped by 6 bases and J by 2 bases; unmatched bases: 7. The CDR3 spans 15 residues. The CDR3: CASSYLAGLTDTQYF. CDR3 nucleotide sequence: TGTGCCAGCAGCTATCTAGCGGGCCTCACAGATACGCAGTATTTT.

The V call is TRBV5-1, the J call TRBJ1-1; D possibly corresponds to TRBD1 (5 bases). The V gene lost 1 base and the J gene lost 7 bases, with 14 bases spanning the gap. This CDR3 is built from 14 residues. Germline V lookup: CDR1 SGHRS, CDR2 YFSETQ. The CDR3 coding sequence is TGCGCCAGCAGCTTGATCGGGCGGGGGAGTGAAGCTTTCTTT. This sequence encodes CASSLIGRGSEAFF. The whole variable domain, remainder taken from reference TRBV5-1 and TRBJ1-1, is KAGVTQTPRYLIKTRGQQVTLSCSPISGHRSVSWYQQTPGQGLQFLFEYFSETQRNKGNFPGRFSGRQFSNSRSEMNVSTLELGDSALYLCASSLIGRGSEAFFGQGTRLTVV.

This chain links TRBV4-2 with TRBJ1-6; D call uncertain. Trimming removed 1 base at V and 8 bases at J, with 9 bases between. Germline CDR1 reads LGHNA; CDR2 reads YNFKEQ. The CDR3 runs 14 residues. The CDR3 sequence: CASSQVRADSPLHF. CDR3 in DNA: TGTGCCAGCAGCCAAGTGCGGGCCGATTCACCCCTCCACTTT.

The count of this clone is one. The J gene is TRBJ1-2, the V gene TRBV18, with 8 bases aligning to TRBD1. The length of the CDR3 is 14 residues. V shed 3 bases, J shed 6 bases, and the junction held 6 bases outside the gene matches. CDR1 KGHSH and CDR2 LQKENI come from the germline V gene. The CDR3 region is CASSPTGGQNGYTF. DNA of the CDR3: TGTGCCAGCTCACCTACAGGGGGGCAGAATGGCTACACCTTC.

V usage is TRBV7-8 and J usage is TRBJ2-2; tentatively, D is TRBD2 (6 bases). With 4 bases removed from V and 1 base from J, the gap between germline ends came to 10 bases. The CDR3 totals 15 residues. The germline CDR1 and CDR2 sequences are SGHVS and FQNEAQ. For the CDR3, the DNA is TGTGCCAGCAGCTCGAGACTAGGGAACACCGGGGAGCTGTTTTTT. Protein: CASSSRLGNTGELFF.

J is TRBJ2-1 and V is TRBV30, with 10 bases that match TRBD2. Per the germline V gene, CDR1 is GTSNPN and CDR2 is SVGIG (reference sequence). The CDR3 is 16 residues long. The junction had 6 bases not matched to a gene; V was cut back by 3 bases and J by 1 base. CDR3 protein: CAWRGLAIGSYNEQFF. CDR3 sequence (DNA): TGTGCCTGGAGGGGACTAGCGATCGGATCCTACAATGAGCAGTTCTTC.

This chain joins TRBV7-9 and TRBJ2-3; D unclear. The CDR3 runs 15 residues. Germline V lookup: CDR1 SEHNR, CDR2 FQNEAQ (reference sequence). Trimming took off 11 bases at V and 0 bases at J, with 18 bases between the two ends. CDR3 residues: CAAWVGETSTDTQYF. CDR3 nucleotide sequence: TGTGCCGCCTGGGTGGGCGAGACCAGCACAGATACGCAGTATTTT.